This T cell receptor beta chain stems from a study of vaccination effects on CD4 cells after COVID-19. Study-level information: In the ViraFEST assay, antigen-specific CD4+ clonotypes were identified by expansion after peptide-pool stimulation. The second dose preceded post-vaccine samples by a median of 72 days. Findings and limits, study-wide: Missing from the study were early post-infection timepoints, and its convalescent patients were few. Healthy vaccine recipients' vaccine-induced clones were almost all SARS-CoV-2 mono-reactive.

Profiled with immunoSEQ multiplex PCR; TCRdb holds only in-frame clones, not every one. The sample records fewer than 75,000 clones, about four fifths being singletons. A remark on this clone: No antigen is known for it.

After around nine days in culture, the CD4+ T cells were isolated. Each participant received a vaccine that was either BNT162b2 or mRNA-1273, given as two doses. This TCR was sampled from a human donor who received a COVID-19 vaccine. The sample in question was CD4+ T cells from PBMCs cultured without peptide, obtained after COVID-19 vaccination.

CDR3 in amino acids: CASSTGTGFGQPQHF. CDR3 in DNA: TGTGCCAGTAGTACCGGGACAGGGTTCGGTCAGCCCCAGCATTTT. The gene calls are TRBV19 and TRBJ1-5; TRBD1 aligns across 9 bases. Per germline, CDR1 LNHDA and CDR2 SQIVND (reference sequence). The V segment lost 4 bases and the J segment 6 bases; nucleotides outside the gene matches: 7. This CDR3 comprises 15 residues. Together with reference TRBV19 and TRBJ1-5, the CDR3 gives the full variable domain: DGGITQSPKYLFRKEGQNVTLSCEQNLNHDAMYWYRQDPGQGLRLIYYSQIVNDFQKGDIAEGYSVSREKKESFPLTVTSAQKNPTAFYLCASSTGTGFGQPQHFGDGTRLSIL.